This TCR beta chain comes out of a study of T cell responses to AZD1222 COVID-19 vaccine. With respect to this clone: Its antigen is currently unknown.

Only in-frame clones appear in the TCRdb table, and some are missing; sequencing was by immunoSEQ multiplex PCR. Among 150,000 or so clones listed, roughly 90% were seen once. Study observations and caveats: In the spike-specific TCR repertoire, nearly half reportedly target unmutated variant regions. No repertoire was sampled before or during the peak T cell response, only after it. Spike-specific TCR breadth and depth grew following two AZD1222 doses.

The length of the CDR3 is 14 residues. Looked up from germline, CDR1 is SNHLY and CDR2 is FYNNEI. V lost 7 bases and J lost 5, with 17 bases in between. Sequencing was performed on peripheral blood, taken 28 days after the second AZD1222 dose. The chain joins TRBV2 to TRBJ2-5; tentatively, D is TRBD1 or TRBD2 (6 bases each). The clonotype originates from an adult who received the AZD1222 COVID-19 vaccine. The CDR3 region has the DNA TGTGCCAGCACCCGAGAGGACAGCGGGGAGACCCAGTACTTC. Translated, it gives CASTREDSGETQYF. Full variable domain (missing parts from reference TRBV2 and TRBJ2-5): EPEVTQTPSHQVTQMGQEVILRCVPISNHLYFYWYRQILGQKVEFLVSFYNNEISEKSEIFDDQFSVERPDGSNFTLKIRSTKLEDSAMYFCASTREDSGETQYFGPGTRLLVL.